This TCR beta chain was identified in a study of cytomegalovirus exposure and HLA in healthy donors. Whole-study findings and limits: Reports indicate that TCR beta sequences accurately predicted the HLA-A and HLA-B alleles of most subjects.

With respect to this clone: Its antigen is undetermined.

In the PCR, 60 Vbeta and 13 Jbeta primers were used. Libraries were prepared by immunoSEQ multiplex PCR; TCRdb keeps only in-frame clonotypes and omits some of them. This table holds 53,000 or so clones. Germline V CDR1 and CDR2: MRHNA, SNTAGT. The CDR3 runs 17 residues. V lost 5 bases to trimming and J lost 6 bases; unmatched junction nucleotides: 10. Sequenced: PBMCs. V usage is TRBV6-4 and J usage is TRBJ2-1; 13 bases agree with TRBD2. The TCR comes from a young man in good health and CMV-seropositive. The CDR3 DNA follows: TGTGCCAGCAGTACTGGGACTAGCGGGAATATCGTCAATGAGCAGTTCTTC. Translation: CASSTGTSGNIVNEQFF.